Below are 25 T cell receptor beta chains sequenced from a single sample in a study. Via MiXCR, TCRdb re-called the 5' RACE reads, giving one row per CDR3 protein. Of over 25,000 distinct CDR3 sequences in the sample, about a quarter were seen once. The sorted Tregs were CD4+CD25+CD127-/low cells. Sequenced: tumor-infiltrating Tregs sorted from the breast tumor. Receptors originate from a female donor with breast cancer.

The chain uses TRBV6-9 and TRBJ1-3; possible D gene TRBD1, 5 bases. The V and J ends lost 2 bases and 2 bases respectively, with 16 bases between them. This CDR3 has 17 amino acids. From germline, CDR1 is MNHGY and CDR2 SVAAGI. CDR3 DNA: TGTGCCAGCAGTTATGCTCAGGGTACGAGCCCTGGAAACACCATATATTTT. It encodes CASSYAQGTSPGNTIYF.

There are many counts of this clonotype. The rearrangement links TRBV9 to TRBJ2-1; unclear D gene. V dropped 4 bases and J dropped 9 bases, with 8 bases sitting between them. Germline loops: CDR1 SGDLS, CDR2 YYNGEE. The CDR3 is made up of 11 amino acids. The CDR3 bases are TGTGCCAGCAGCACCTATAGTGAGCAGTTCTTC. Protein product: CASSTYSEQFF.

This clonotype was seen a handful of times. The chain uses TRBV19 and TRBJ2-1; 10 nucleotides agree with TRBD2. Germline-derived CDR1 and CDR2 are LNHDA and SQIVND (reference sequence). The CDR3 runs 15 residues. V shed 1 base, J shed 9 bases, and the junction held 6 bases outside the gene matches. The CDR3 DNA is TGTGCCAGTAGTATAGCAGCGGGAGGGAAGGGTGAGCAGTTCTTC. Protein: CASSIAAGGKGEQFF.

As regards this clonotype: This may arise from a read error, as a much more abundant clone is one base away. J is TRBJ2-1 and V is TRBV4-1; 7 nucleotides line up with TRBD2. Germline assignment: CDR1 MGHRA and CDR2 YSYEKL. The CDR3 is made up of 17 amino acids. After removal of 5 bases from V and 2 bases from J, the junction contained 12 bases not matched to a gene. In DNA form, the CDR3 reads TGCGCCAGCAGCAGAGGGAGGGGTGAAAGCCCCTACAATGAGCAGTTCTTC. Amino acid sequence: CASSRGRGESPYNEQFF.

This clonotype was seen at least ten times. The CDR3, as DNA: TGTGCCAGCAGCTTAATCGGGACTAGCGGGAGCTCCTACAATGAGCAGTTCTTC. Encoded protein: CASSLIGTSGSSYNEQFF. The rearrangement links TRBV7-3 to TRBJ2-1, with TRBD2 matching over 14 bases. Germline assignment: CDR1 SGHTA and CDR2 FQGTGA. V shed 1 base and J 0 bases; nucleotides not matched to a gene: 2. The CDR3 length is 18 residues. The variable domain in full, with the rest retrieved from reference TRBV7-3 and TRBJ2-1, is GAGVSQTPSNKVTEKGKYVELRCDPISGHTALYWYRQSLGQGPEFLIYFQGTGAADDSGLPNDRFFAVRPEGSVSTLKIQRTERGDSAVYLCASSLIGTSGSSYNEQFFGPGTRLTVL.

Many counts were recorded for this clonotype. The chain uses TRBV7-2 and TRBJ2-6; 8 bases are a match to TRBD1. V was clipped by 0 bases and J by 2 bases; unmatched bases: 6. CDR3 length equals 18 residues. In germline, CDR1 is SGHTA, CDR2 FQGNSA. CDR3 DNA sequence: TGTGCCAGCAGCTTAGCGATTGTCAGGGGGCCTGGGGCCAACGTCCTGACTTTC. Translated, it gives CASSLAIVRGPGANVLTF.

This clonotype was observed many times. The CDR3 DNA reads as TGTGCCACCAGCATCGGGACAGGGGATGAAAAACTGTTTTTT. This gives the protein CATSIGTGDEKLFF. The rearrangement joins TRBV15 to TRBJ1-4; 10 bases match TRBD1. Looked up from germline, CDR1 is LNHNV and CDR2 is YYDKDF (reference sequence). This CDR3 comprises 14 residues. Trimming removed 4 bases from V and 6 bases from J; junction bases left unmatched: 2.

Judged by abundance, this clonotype is medium-sized. V is TRBV29-1 and J is TRBJ1-1; D is ambiguous. Deletions cut 4 bases from V and 1 base from J, with 13 bases between. Germline V gene data show CDR1 as SQVTM and CDR2 as ANQGSEA. The CDR3 is made up of 14 amino acids. CDR3 sequence (DNA): TGCAGCGTTGTTGGGTATCCGAAGAACACTGAAGCTTTCTTT. It translates to CSVVGYPKNTEAFF.

This clonotype was seen repeatedly, ten times or more. The genes are TRBV6-1 and TRBJ2-1; D remains ambiguous. The CDR3 runs 15 residues. Germline CDR1 reads MNHNS; CDR2 reads SASEGT. The V gene lost 1 base and the J gene lost 4 bases, with 11 bases spanning the gap. DNA for the CDR3: TGTGCCAGCAGTGAAGTAGGACGCCAGTACAATGAGCAGTTCTTC. Protein product: CASSEVGRQYNEQFF.

By its share, this clonotype is medium-sized. The rearrangement links TRBV29-1 to TRBJ2-3; D not certain. This CDR3 has 9 residues. Germline-derived CDR1 and CDR2 are SQVTM and ANQGSEA. Here the CDR3 DNA reads TGCGCGATTCCAGATACGCAGTATTTT. Amino acids: CAIPDTQYF.

J is TRBJ2-7 and V is TRBV29-1, with unresolved D. The V gene's germline CDR1 is SQVTM and CDR2 ANQGSEA. CDR3 length: 13 residues. V lost 5 bases, J lost 0 bases, and 11 bases lay in between. The CDR3 protein is CSVQSTSSYEQYF. For the CDR3, the DNA is TGCAGCGTTCAAAGCACCAGCTCCTACGAGCAGTACTTC.

This clonotype has a handful of counts. The V gene is TRBV20-1, the J gene TRBJ2-5; 8 bases agree with TRBD2. Trimming took 5 bases from V and 1 from J; bases not matched to a gene: 6. The V gene's germline CDR1 is DFQATT and CDR2 SNEGSKA (reference sequence). The CDR3 length is 14 residues. CDR3 amino acids: CSARDGTSQETQYF. CDR3 bases: TGCAGTGCTCGTGACGGGACTAGCCAAGAGACCCAGTACTTC.

In its sample, this clonotype was seen many times. This chain connects TRBV6-5 to TRBJ1-1; 7 positions agree with TRBD1. Germline V gene data show CDR1 as MNHEY and CDR2 as SVGAGI. V gave up 2 bases and J gave up 5 bases; unmatched junction bases: 2. CDR3 length: 13 amino acids. DNA of the CDR3: TGTGCCAGCAGTTACGCAGGGGGGACTGAAGCTTTCTTT. Its translation: CASSYAGGTEAFF.

In its sample, this clonotype was seen many times. The rearrangement links TRBV20-1 to TRBJ1-1, with D unresolved. The ends were cut back, 0 bases at V and 2 bases at J, with 4 bases in the middle. CDR1 and CDR2 from the germline V gene are DFQATT and SNEGSKA (reference sequence). The CDR3 is 12 amino acids. In DNA form, the CDR3 reads TGCAGTGCTAGAGACCCAAACACTGAAGCTTTCTTT. Protein: CSARDPNTEAFF.

This chain joins TRBV29-1 and TRBJ1-2; TRBD1 might be the D (6 bases). CDR1 is SQVTM and CDR2 is ANQGSEA in the germline V gene. V lost 6 bases, J lost 2 bases, and 10 bases lay in between. CDR3 length equals 12 residues. CDR3 DNA sequence: TGCAGCGTCGCAGGGGAGAACTATGGCTACACCTTC. Amino acids: CSVAGENYGYTF.

V is TRBV7-9 and J is TRBJ1-2; the D gene is possibly TRBD1 (5 bases). CDR3 length: 16 residues. V was cut by 5 bases and J by 3 bases, with 19 bases left in between. Germline V CDR1 and CDR2: SEHNR, FQNEAQ (reference sequence). In DNA form, the CDR3 reads TGTGCCAGCAGCCAACCCCCGACAGACGGAGACTATGGCTACACCTTC. Protein sequence: CASSQPPTDGDYGYTF.

To note about this clonotype: Given a much more abundant clone one base away, this may be a read error. CDR3 sequence reads: CASTFAGTSEPGDDEQFF. In nucleotides, the CDR3 is TGCGCCAGCACCTTCGCTGGGACTAGCGAACCGGGGGACGATGAGCAGTTCTTC. The rearrangement links TRBV5-1 to TRBJ2-1; 10 nucleotides align to TRBD2. From germline, CDR1 is SGHRS and CDR2 YFSETQ. J was trimmed by 8 bases and V by 6 bases; bases with no gene match: 20. The CDR3 runs 18 residues.

This clonotype is deemed medium-sized. V and J are TRBV20-1 and TRBJ1-5; TRBD1 matches at 8 bases. The CDR3 has 14 residues. Germline CDR1 is DFQATT and CDR2 is SNEGSKA (reference sequence). The V segment lost 5 bases and the J segment 0 bases; nucleotides outside the gene matches: 3. The CDR3 region is CSAGTGYSNQPQHF. The CDR3, as DNA: TGCAGTGCTGGGACAGGATATAGCAATCAGCCCCAGCATTTT.

V gene TRBV2 combines with J gene TRBJ2-1, with 10 bases matching TRBD1. This CDR3 is 17 amino acids long. V dropped 8 bases and J dropped 5; count of bases not matched to a gene: 15. Germline-derived CDR1 and CDR2 are SNHLY and FYNNEI. The chain's CDR3 is CASRPLGGQGLDNEQFF. CDR3 bases: TGTGCCAGCCGCCCCCTGGGGGGACAGGGGTTGGACAATGAGCAGTTCTTC.

Only one count was recorded for this clonotype. The conserved closing phenylalanine or tryptophan is absent in this CDR3, likely reflecting a read error. The V gene is TRBV20-1, the J gene TRBJ1-5; D gene unclear. V was trimmed by 6 bases and J by 10 bases, leaving 16 bases between them. CDR1 and CDR2 (germline): DFQATT, SNEGSKA (reference sequence). The CDR3 has 12 residues. Here the CDR3 DNA reads TGCAGTGCCCGGGGAGCAGCATCACCCCAGCATGTT. Translated, it gives CSARGAASPQHV.

This clonotype was recorded at least ten times. Its ends do not fully match the called genes, so a read error is possible. The chain joins TRBV11-2 to TRBJ2-2; D is perhaps TRBD2 (5 bases). The CDR3 totals 13 residues. The V gene's germline CDR1 is SGHAT and CDR2 FQNNGV. The CDR3 loop is CASSLRWSAGLIF. CDR3 nucleotide sequence: TGTGCCAGCAGCTTACGGTGGTCGGCGGGCCTGATTTTT. The whole variable domain, filled in from reference TRBV11-2 and TRBJ2-2, reads EAGVAQSPRYKIIEKRQSVAFWCNPISGHATLYWYQQILGQGPKLLIQFQNNGVVDDSQLPKDRFSAERLKGVDSTLKIQPAKLEDSAVYLCASSLRWSAGLIFGEGSRLTVL.

V usage is TRBV19 and J usage is TRBJ2-1; 7 bases line up with TRBD1. The V segment lost 5 bases and the J segment 1 base; nucleotides outside the gene matches: 2. Per germline, CDR1 LNHDA and CDR2 SQIVND (reference sequence). CDR3 length: 14 residues. Here the CDR3 DNA reads TGTGCCAGTAGTGTGGGACAGTCCTACAATGAGCAGTTCTTC. Its translation is CASSVGQSYNEQFF.

This clonotype was counted many times. The chain joins TRBV6-5 to TRBJ1-4; TRBD1 is a possible D gene (5 bases). The V and J ends lost 0 bases and 13 bases respectively, with 21 bases between them. The germline gives CDR1 MNHEY, CDR2 SVGAGI. This CDR3 contains 16 residues. As DNA, the CDR3 is TGTGCCAGCAGTTACTCTACGTTGGGAGGACGGGGGGGACTGTTTTTT. It translates to CASSYSTLGGRGGLFF.

Remarks on this clonotype: A much larger clone is a single base away; this may be a read error. V usage is TRBV5-1 and J usage is TRBJ2-3; D is unclear. V lost 1 base and J lost 8, with 8 bases in between. This CDR3 has 12 residues. CDR1 SGHRS and CDR2 YFSETQ come from the germline V gene. CDR3 nucleotide sequence: TGCGCCAGCAGCTTGTTAGAAGCTACGCAGTATTTT. Protein sequence: CASSLLEATQYF. The full variable domain, in which reference TRBV5-1 and TRBJ2-3 provide the parts outside the CDR3, is KAGVTQTPRYLIKTRGQQVTLSCSPISGHRSVSWYQQTPGQGLQFLFEYFSETQRNKGNFPGRFSGRQFSNSRSEMNVSTLELGDSALYLCASSLLEATQYFGPGTRLTVL.

Notes on this clonotype: Being one base from a much bigger clone, this may be a read error. The chain couples TRBV7-9 to TRBJ2-1; D unresolved. Germline assignment: CDR1 SEHNR and CDR2 FQNEAQ (reference sequence). The CDR3 totals 11 residues. The CDR3 DNA follows: TGTGCCAGCCAATCCTACGATGAGCAGTTCTTC. Translating gives CASQSYDEQFF.